Presented here are 27 T cell receptor beta chains from one specimen sequenced in a study of blood T cell repertoires in COVID-19. Measured with immunoSEQ multiplex PCR; TCRdb has only the in-frame clones, and not every one. The repertoire holds about 100,000 clones, 90% seen once, with about 6.7% in the top ten. The material sequenced was peripheral blood. The receptors derive from a young man with COVID-19, enrolled during active disease.

This clone was picked up a small number of times. The V call is TRBV30, the J call TRBJ2-7; tentatively, D is TRBD1 (6 bases). Trimming left V 5 bases short and J 3 bases short, with 14 bases between. The germline V gene encodes CDR1 GTSNPN and CDR2 SVGIG (reference sequence). The CDR3 has 13 amino acids. The CDR3 bases are TGTGCCTGGGGGGGCCCTAACTTCTACGAGCAGTACTTC. Protein sequence: CAWGGPNFYEQYF. The whole variable domain, remainder taken from reference TRBV30 and TRBJ2-7, is SQTIHQWPATLVQPVGSPLSLECTVEGTSNPNLYWYRQAAGRGLQLLFYSVGIGQISSEVPQNLSASRPQDRQFILSSKKLLLSDSGFYLCAWGGPNFYEQYFGPGTRLTVT.

V gene TRBV7-9 combines with J gene TRBJ2-7; 7 positions match TRBD1. Germline V CDR1 and CDR2: SEHNR, FQNEAQ (reference sequence). J lost 3 bases, V lost 6 bases, and 14 bases had no gene match. This CDR3 region has 16 residues. Written as DNA, the CDR3 is TGTGCCAGCAGACCTCCCTACAGGGGATCAAGCTACGAGCAGTACTTC. This codes for CASRPPYRGSSYEQYF.

DNA of the CDR3: TGTGCCAGCAGCGTAGACAGGACATCTGGAAACACCATATATTTT. Its protein product is CASSVDRTSGNTIYF. This chain links TRBV6-5 with TRBJ1-3; a weak D match, TRBD1 (6 bases). Trimming shortened V by 6 bases and J by 1 base, and 13 bases separated the two germline ends. CDR1 and CDR2 from the germline V gene are MNHEY and SVGAGI. This CDR3 spans 15 amino acids.

The CDR3 coding sequence is TGTGCCAGCAGCCCACCCGGGACAGGGTCCTACGAGCAGTACTTC. The encoded protein is CASSPPGTGSYEQYF. The chain uses TRBV13 and TRBJ2-7; TRBD1 matches 9 bases. V dropped 5 bases and J dropped 1; count of bases not matched to a gene: 6. CDR1 and CDR2 (germline): PRHDT, FYEKMQ (reference sequence). The CDR3 length is 15 residues.

The chain has TRBV19 and TRBJ1-5; 7 nucleotides agree with TRBD1. The J segment lost 3 bases and the V segment lost 5 bases, leaving 13 bases of the junction unmatched. This CDR3 has 17 residues. From germline, CDR1 is LNHDA and CDR2 SQIVND (reference sequence). The CDR3 sequence is CASSPRGSGGINQPQHF. CDR3 bases: TGTGCCAGTAGTCCGAGAGGGTCAGGGGGTATCAATCAGCCCCAGCATTTT.

The chain has TRBV29-1 and TRBJ2-3; 10 nucleotides match TRBD2. The germline V gene encodes CDR1 SQVTM and CDR2 ANQGSEA. The CDR3 loop spans 15 amino acids. The V segment lost 8 bases and the J segment 6 bases; nucleotides outside the gene matches: 14. CDR3 coding DNA: TGCAGCACCGGGGGCTCCCGTAGCGGGAGGGATACGCAGTATTTT. This sequence encodes CSTGGSRSGRDTQYF.

This chain links TRBV10-1 with TRBJ2-1; 10 bases fit TRBD2. This CDR3 region has 16 residues. Germline CDR1 is WNHNN and CDR2 is SYGVQD (reference sequence). The ends lost 5 bases at V and 3 bases at J; junction bases unmatched: 7. The DNA for the CDR3 is TGCGCCAGCAGTTGGCGGACTAGCGGAAACTACAATGAGCAGTTCTTC. Encoded protein: CASSWRTSGNYNEQFF.

V gene TRBV19 combines with J gene TRBJ2-1; the match to TRBD2 covers 9 bases. Germline V CDR1 and CDR2: LNHDA, SQIVND (reference sequence). The CDR3 covers 18 residues. Losses at the gene ends were 6 bases for V and 1 base for J; bases not matched to a gene: 13. The CDR3 DNA follows: TGTGCCAGTAGAGATGGGAGCGGGAGGACACCATCCTACAATGAGCAGTTCTTC. Translating gives CASRDGSGRTPSYNEQFF.

The CDR3 DNA reads as TGTGCCAGCAGCTCCAATCTAGCGCCCCCCGGGGAGCTGTTTTTT. This gives the protein CASSSNLAPPGELFF. The chain has TRBV7-9 and TRBJ2-2, with TRBD2 as a possible D gene (6 bases). Germline values: CDR1 SEHNR, CDR2 FQNEAQ (reference sequence). The CDR3 consists of 15 residues. The V end was cut by 4 bases, the J end by 6 bases, with 15 bases between.

This rearrangement joins TRBV28 to TRBJ1-5; 7 bases match TRBD1. This CDR3 contains 15 residues. J gave up 3 bases and V 2 bases, and 4 bases lay outside the gene matches. Germline lookup yields CDR1 MDHEN and CDR2 SYDVKM. This CDR3 is CASSLPRGHNQPQHF. Written as DNA, the CDR3 is TGTGCCAGCAGTTTACCTAGGGGGCACAATCAGCCCCAGCATTTT.

This clone has a handful of counts. This sequence joins TRBV18 and TRBJ2-1; D perhaps matches TRBD2 (5 bases). The germline CDR1 and CDR2 sequences are KGHSH and LQKENI. The CDR3 totals 16 residues. V lost 0 bases to trimming and J lost 8 bases, with 17 bases between them. In DNA form, the CDR3 reads TGTGCCAGCTCACCACCGGGAGTTGTCTTGGGAGATGAGCAGTTCTTC. Residues: CASSPPGVVLGDEQFF.

The chain recombines TRBV4-2 with TRBJ1-2; 7 positions agree with TRBD1. This CDR3 contains 14 residues. Trimming took 4 bases from V and 2 from J; bases not matched to a gene: 4. CDR1 is LGHNA and CDR2 is YNFKEQ in the germline V gene. In DNA form, the CDR3 reads TGTGCCAGCAGCCGCTCGACAGGGAACTATGGCTACACCTTC. Protein sequence: CASSRSTGNYGYTF.

The genes are TRBV2 and TRBJ2-1; no firm D call. The CDR3 extends over 11 amino acids. CDR1 and CDR2 (germline): SNHLY, FYNNEI. V dropped 9 bases and J dropped 2 bases, with 5 bases sitting between them. Here the CDR3 reads CARTTYNEQFF. The DNA for the CDR3 is TGTGCCAGAACTACCTACAATGAGCAGTTCTTC.

J is TRBJ2-1 and V is TRBV6-4; possibly TRBD1 for D (5 bases). There are 13 residues in the CDR3. From germline, CDR1 is MRHNA and CDR2 SNTAGT. Trimming shortened V by 0 bases and J by 5 bases, and 5 bases separated the two germline ends. CDR3 amino acids: CASSDSDNNEQFF. Written as DNA, the CDR3 is TGTGCCAGCAGTGACTCGGACAACAATGAGCAGTTCTTC.

In its sample, this clone was seen once. The chain is built from TRBV7-9 and TRBJ2-7, with TRBD1 identical over 8 bases. With V trimmed by 4 bases and J by 3 bases, 8 bases remained unmatched. The CDR3 runs 15 residues. CDR1 is SEHNR, CDR2 FQNEAQ, per germline (reference sequence). The CDR3 loop reads CASSSSDRVYYEQYF. CDR3 DNA: TGTGCCAGCAGCTCCTCGGACAGGGTTTACTACGAGCAGTACTTC.

V gene TRBV7-9 combines with J gene TRBJ2-7, with 10 bases identical to TRBD2. Unmatched junction bases numbered 9, after V lost 5 bases and J lost 5 bases. The CDR3 consists of 15 residues. Germline assignment: CDR1 SEHNR and CDR2 FQNEAQ (reference sequence). Here the CDR3 DNA reads TGTGCCAGCAGCGGCGCCGGGACTAGCGCCCACGAGCAGTACTTC. Translated: CASSGAGTSAHEQYF.

The chain links TRBV6-5 to TRBJ2-3; TRBD2 matches at 7 bases. Germline V gene sequence: CDR1 MNHEY, CDR2 SVGAGI. This CDR3 contains 13 residues. J was trimmed by 1 base and V by 7 bases; bases with no gene match: 2. CDR3 region: CASIAGGTDTQYF. As DNA, the CDR3 is TGTGCCAGCATCGCGGGAGGCACAGATACGCAGTATTTT.

The chain links TRBV28 to TRBJ2-7, with D possibly TRBD2 on 6 matching bases. The CDR3 runs 17 residues. V was cut by 6 bases and J by 0 bases, with 21 bases left in between. Germline V gene data show CDR1 as MDHEN and CDR2 as SYDVKM. In DNA, the CDR3 is TGTGCCAGCAGCCTAGTTGGAGGGTTAAGGGACTCCTACGAGCAGTACTTC. This encodes CASSLVGGLRDSYEQYF.

V and J are TRBV15 and TRBJ2-1; 10 nucleotides agree with TRBD2. Germline lookup yields CDR1 LNHNV and CDR2 YYDKDF (reference sequence). J lost 8 bases, V lost 1 base, and 8 bases had no gene match. The CDR3 consists of 16 residues. The CDR3 loop is CATSRGLPSGSDEQFF. The CDR3 DNA sequence: TGTGCCACCAGCAGAGGTTTACCTAGCGGGAGTGATGAGCAGTTCTTC.

V is TRBV15 and J is TRBJ2-5, with D perhaps matching TRBD2 (7 bases). Germline V gives CDR1 LNHNV, CDR2 YYDKDF (reference sequence). V lost 0 bases and J 9 bases, leaving 11 bases between the germline ends. The CDR3 contains 13 residues. CDR3 nucleotides: TGTGCCACCAGCAGAGATCGGGGGGCGGCCCAGTACTTC. Translated, it gives CATSRDRGAAQYF.

The chain carries TRBV7-2 and TRBJ1-3, with D unresolved. CDR1 is SGHTA and CDR2 is FQGNSA in the germline V gene. Between the trimmed V and J ends, which lost 3 bases and 4 bases, there was a span of 7 bases. CDR3 length: 13 amino acids. Here the CDR3 reads CASSLGRGNTIYF. The CDR3 region has the DNA TGTGCCAGCAGCTTGGGCAGGGGAAACACCATATATTTT.

CDR3 nucleotide sequence: TGTGCCAGCAGCCGGGACTGGACTGAAGCTTTCTTT. Translated, it gives CASSRDWTEAFF. The chain has TRBV12-3 or TRBV12-4 and TRBJ1-1, with D possibly being TRBD1 (5 bases). Trimming stripped 6 bases from V and 5 bases from J, with 10 bases between. The CDR3 length is 12 residues.

With regard to this clone: A junction end diverges from the germline sequence, so it may reflect a read error. This chain uses TRBV6-2 or TRBV6-3 with TRBJ2-5; TRBD2 agrees at 10 bases. The CDR3 is 12 residues long. The germline V gene has CDR1 MNHEY and CDR2 SVGEGT. The CDR3 coding sequence is TGTGCCAGCAGCCGACTAGCGGGTCTAAATAACTTC. This codes for CASSRLAGLNNF.

This sequence joins TRBV28 and TRBJ2-2; 9 nucleotides match TRBD1. The V gene's germline CDR1 is MDHEN and CDR2 SYDVKM. Germline trimming cut 2 bases from V and 6 bases from J; bases unmatched to any gene: 7. CDR3 length: 16 residues. CDR3 residues: CASSLTGGAWAGELFF. The CDR3 bases are TGTGCCAGCAGTTTAACAGGGGGCGCCTGGGCCGGGGAGCTGTTTTTT.

The CDR3 loop is CASSLVDSNTGELFF. The CDR3 DNA follows: TGCGCCAGCAGCTTGGTAGACTCGAACACCGGGGAGCTGTTTTTT. This chain connects TRBV5-1 to TRBJ2-2; D is ambiguous. The CDR3 is made up of 15 amino acids. Trimming cost V 0 bases and J 0 bases, with 6 bases left between them. Germline lookup yields CDR1 SGHRS and CDR2 YFSETQ.

The rearrangement uses TRBV2 and TRBJ1-2; 7 bases fit TRBD1. Germline loops: CDR1 SNHLY, CDR2 FYNNEI. The CDR3 loop spans 16 amino acids. J gave up 5 bases and V 6 bases, and 15 bases lay outside the gene matches. In DNA form, the CDR3 reads TGTGCCAGCAGGTTCTATATCGGAGGGGGCGATTATGGCTACACCTTC. Amino acid sequence: CASRFYIGGGDYGYTF.

This chain connects TRBV24-1 to TRBJ2-3; TRBD2 matches 8 bases. The germline V gene has CDR1 KGHDR and CDR2 SFDVKD. The V and J ends lost 0 bases and 5 bases, in that order; junction bases with no gene match: 12. The CDR3 is 18 residues long. In DNA form, the CDR3 reads TGTGCCACCAGTGATTTGGGTTCACGGGAGGGCCAGTTAGATACGCAGTATTTT. Amino acids: CATSDLGSREGQLDTQYF.